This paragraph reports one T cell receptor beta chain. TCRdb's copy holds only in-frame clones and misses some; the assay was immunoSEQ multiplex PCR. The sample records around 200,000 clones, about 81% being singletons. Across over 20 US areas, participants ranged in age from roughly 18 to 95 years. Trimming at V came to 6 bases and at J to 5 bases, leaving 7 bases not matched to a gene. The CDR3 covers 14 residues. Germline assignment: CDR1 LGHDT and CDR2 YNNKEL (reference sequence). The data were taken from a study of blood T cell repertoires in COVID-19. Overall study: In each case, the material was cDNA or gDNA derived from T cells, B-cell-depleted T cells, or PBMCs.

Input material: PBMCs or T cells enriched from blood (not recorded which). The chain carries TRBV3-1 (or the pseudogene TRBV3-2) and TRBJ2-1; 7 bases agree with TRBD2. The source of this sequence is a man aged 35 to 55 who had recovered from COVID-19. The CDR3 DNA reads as TGTGCCAGCAGAAAAAACGGGGGGAACAATGAGCAGTTCTTC. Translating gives CASRKNGGNNEQFF.